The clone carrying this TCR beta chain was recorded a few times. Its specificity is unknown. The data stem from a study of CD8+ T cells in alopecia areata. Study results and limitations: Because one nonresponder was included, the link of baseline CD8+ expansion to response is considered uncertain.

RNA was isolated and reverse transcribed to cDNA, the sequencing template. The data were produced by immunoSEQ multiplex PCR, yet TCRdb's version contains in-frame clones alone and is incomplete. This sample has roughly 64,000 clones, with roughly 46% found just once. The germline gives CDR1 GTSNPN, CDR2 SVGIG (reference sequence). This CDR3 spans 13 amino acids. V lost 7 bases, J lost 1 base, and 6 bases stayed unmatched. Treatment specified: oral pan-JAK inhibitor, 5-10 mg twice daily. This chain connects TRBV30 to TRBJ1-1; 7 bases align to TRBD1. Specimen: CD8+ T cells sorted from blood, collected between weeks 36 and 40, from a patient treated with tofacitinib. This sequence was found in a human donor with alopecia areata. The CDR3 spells CAYSTGTNTEAFF. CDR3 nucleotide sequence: TGTGCCTACTCGACAGGGACGAACACTGAAGCTTTCTTT.